Presented here are 22 T cell receptor beta chains from one specimen sequenced in a study of T cell responses to AZD1222 COVID-19 vaccine. Libraries were prepared by immunoSEQ multiplex PCR; TCRdb keeps only in-frame clonotypes and omits some of them. The sample lists approximately 160,000 clones, approximately 90% occurring once. The sequencing used peripheral blood, collected on day 0 of AZD1222 vaccination. Every receptor here comes from an adult in good health.

The chain joins TRBV4-1 to TRBJ2-5; TRBD2 matches 12 bases. Trimming cost V 3 bases and J 5 bases; bases outside gene matches: 22. The CDR3 is made up of 21 amino acids. Germline assignment: CDR1 MGHRA and CDR2 YSYEKL. The CDR3 spells CASSHSRRPQAPSGGAETQYF. CDR3 sequence (DNA): TGCGCCAGCAGCCATTCCCGCCGTCCCCAAGCTCCTAGCGGGGGGGCGGAGACCCAGTACTTC.

The rearrangement uses TRBV3-1 (or the pseudogene TRBV3-2) and TRBJ1-4; D is undetermined. V dropped 7 bases and J dropped 8 bases, with 14 bases sitting between them. The CDR3 has 13 amino acids. The germline CDR1 and CDR2 sequences are LGHDT and YNNKEL (reference sequence). The CDR3 nucleotides are TGTGCCAGCACCCCTAAGGGATCCGAAAAACTGTTTTTT. Its translation: CASTPKGSEKLFF.

The genes are TRBV20-1 and TRBJ2-1; 9 nucleotides line up with TRBD2. V dropped 4 bases and J dropped 10; count of bases not matched to a gene: 2. The germline V gene encodes CDR1 DFQATT and CDR2 SNEGSKA (reference sequence). This CDR3 is built from 11 residues. The CDR3 DNA reads as TGCAGTGCTACTAGCGGGGACGAGCAGTTCTTC. It specifies CSATSGDEQFF.

The count of this clone is one. V usage is TRBV6-5 and J usage is TRBJ1-5; D call uncertain. CDR1 is MNHEY, CDR2 SVGAGI, per germline. V was pared by 2 bases and J by 2 bases, with 10 bases between. The CDR3 length is 15 residues. In DNA form, the CDR3 reads TGTGCCAGCAGTTACATTTACTCTCGCAATCAGCCCCAGCATTTT. Its translation is CASSYIYSRNQPQHF.

The chain carries TRBV4-3 and TRBJ1-2; TRBD1 might be the D (6 bases). CDR1 is LGHNA, CDR2 YSLEER, per germline. CDR3 size: 14 residues. V was cut by 3 bases and J by 5 bases, with 13 bases left in between. As DNA, the CDR3 is TGCGCCAGCAGCCAGGACAGACCAATTTATGGCTACACCTTC. Protein sequence: CASSQDRPIYGYTF.

This clone has a single count. This rearrangement joins TRBV29-1 to TRBJ2-3; 9 nucleotides align to TRBD2. The ends lost 3 bases at V and 2 bases at J; junction bases unmatched: 3. CDR3 length: 14 residues. Germline-derived CDR1 and CDR2 are SQVTM and ANQGSEA. CDR3 region: CSVDSGGTTDTQYF. The CDR3 DNA reads TGCAGCGTTGATAGCGGGGGCACCACAGATACGCAGTATTTT.

J is TRBJ1-4 and V is TRBV7-2, with a possible D match to TRBD1 (5 bases). Germline assignment: CDR1 SGHTA and CDR2 FQGNSA. V lost 1 base and J 0 bases, leaving 15 bases between the germline ends. This CDR3 has 18 amino acids. As DNA, the CDR3 is TGTGCCAGCAGCTTAGTTGGGGGATCCGAGGCAACTAATGAAAAACTGTTTTTT. Translation gives CASSLVGGSEATNEKLFF.

This clone was seen only a few times. This sequence joins TRBV5-1 and TRBJ1-6, with TRBD1 matching over 9 bases. Trimming took 4 bases from V and 7 from J; bases not matched to a gene: 9. Germline CDR1 and CDR2: SGHRS and YFSETQ. The CDR3 is 16 residues long. The CDR3: CASSPAPTGGNSPLHF. In nucleotides, the CDR3 is TGCGCCAGCAGCCCAGCCCCGACAGGGGGAAATTCACCCCTCCACTTT.

V and J are TRBV4-1 and TRBJ2-3; 8 nucleotides match TRBD1. CDR1 is MGHRA, CDR2 YSYEKL, per germline. The V and J ends lost 4 bases and 1 base, in that order; junction bases with no gene match: 7. The length of the CDR3 is 16 residues. The CDR3 nucleotides are TGCGCCAGCAGCCCCGGACAGGGTGCGGGCACAGATACGCAGTATTTT. Its protein product is CASSPGQGAGTDTQYF.

V usage is TRBV3-1 (or the pseudogene TRBV3-2) and J usage is TRBJ2-2; 11 bases align to TRBD2. CDR3 length equals 18 residues. J lost 6 bases, V lost 3 bases, and 12 bases had no gene match. The germline V gene has CDR1 LGHDT and CDR2 YNNKEL (reference sequence). CDR3 loop: CASSHELLLAGEPGELFF. The CDR3 nucleotides read TGTGCCAGCAGCCATGAACTGCTACTAGCGGGGGAACCCGGGGAGCTGTTTTTT.

This clone was seen once. The chain carries TRBV6-5 and TRBJ1-4, with TRBD1 as a possible D gene (5 bases). The V and J ends lost 6 bases and 2 bases respectively, with 10 bases between them. The CDR3 is 14 amino acids. The V gene's germline CDR1 is MNHEY and CDR2 SVGAGI. The CDR3 sequence is CASRAGQTNEKLFF. CDR3 DNA: TGTGCCAGCAGAGCAGGGCAGACTAATGAAAAACTGTTTTTT.

The CDR3 nucleotides are TGTGCCAGCAGTCCCACCGAGAACACTGAAGCTTTCTTT. Translated, it gives CASSPTENTEAFF. The chain has TRBV12-3 or TRBV12-4 and TRBJ1-1; D is ambiguous. The ends were cut back, 5 bases at V and 1 base at J, with 8 bases in the middle. The CDR3 is 13 amino acids.

V and J are TRBV10-3 and TRBJ1-2; unclear D gene. CDR1 is ENHRY and CDR2 is SYGVKD in the germline V gene. This CDR3 comprises 12 residues. The V gene lost 0 bases and the J gene lost 6 bases, with 5 bases spanning the gap. The CDR3, as DNA: TGTGCCATCAGTGAGTCGACTGATGGCTACACCTTC. This codes for CAISESTDGYTF.

The chain is built from TRBV5-1 and TRBJ2-3; 9 bases are a match to TRBD1. This CDR3 is built from 15 residues. The V and J ends lost 3 bases and 6 bases, in that order; junction bases with no gene match: 8. CDR1 is SGHRS, CDR2 YFSETQ, per germline. CDR3 sequence reads: CASSSLQGARDTQYF. CDR3 nucleotides: TGCGCCAGCAGCTCCTTACAGGGGGCCCGGGATACGCAGTATTTT.

V is TRBV6-1 and J is TRBJ1-6; no clear D. Looked up from germline, CDR1 is MNHNS and CDR2 is SASEGT. This CDR3 comprises 16 residues. V shed 4 bases and J shed 0 bases, with 10 bases lying between them. The CDR3 DNA follows: TGTGCCAGCAGTGGCAGAGTAAGCTCCTATAATTCACCCCTCCACTTT. Its protein is CASSGRVSSYNSPLHF.

The rearrangement links TRBV27 to TRBJ2-7; a weak D match, TRBD1 (7 bases). The V gene's germline CDR1 is MNHEY and CDR2 SMNVEV (reference sequence). The CDR3 is made up of 17 amino acids. Trimming left V 3 bases short and J 0 bases short, with 18 bases between. The CDR3 DNA sequence: TGTGCCAGCAGTTTTTTGGCGGGACAGCTCGCCTCCTACGAGCAGTACTTC. Translated, it gives CASSFLAGQLASYEQYF.

The chain couples TRBV6-5 to TRBJ1-4, with D possibly being TRBD1 (5 bases). The germline V and J ends were trimmed by 5 bases and 0 bases, with 10 bases remaining between them. CDR1 and CDR2 (germline): MNHEY, SVGAGI. The CDR3 loop spans 15 amino acids. The DNA of the CDR3 is TGTGCCAGCAGTCTTCAGGGAGCAACTAATGAAAAACTGTTTTTT. Its translation is CASSLQGATNEKLFF.

The rearrangement joins TRBV19 to TRBJ1-1; D remains ambiguous. The germline V gene has CDR1 LNHDA and CDR2 SQIVND (reference sequence). The CDR3 sequence is 15 residues long. Trimming cost V 4 bases and J 1 base, with 13 bases left between them. This CDR3 is CASSKSESPNTEAFF. DNA for the CDR3: TGTGCCAGTAGTAAATCGGAGTCCCCGAACACTGAAGCTTTCTTT.

This clone has a single count. The chain links TRBV21-1 to TRBJ2-5; TRBD2, the D gene given by the table, was not confirmed from the DNA. TRBV21-1 is a recognized pseudogene. CDR3 length: 12 amino acids. The chain's CDR3 is CASSLPRETQYF. CDR3 bases: TGTGCCAGCAGCCTTCCGAGAGAGACCCAGTACTTC.

The V and J genes are TRBV9 and TRBJ2-5; 8 bases are shared with TRBD1. Unmatched junction bases numbered 9, after V lost 3 bases and J lost 8 bases. CDR3 length equals 14 residues. The germline CDR1 and CDR2 sequences are SGDLS and YYNGEE. The CDR3 DNA reads as TGTGCCAGCAGCGCCCTAGGGACAGGAAGTACCCAGTACTTC. Its translation is CASSALGTGSTQYF.

The V call is TRBV7-8, the J call TRBJ2-7, with 8 bases fitting TRBD2. The ends lost 2 bases at V and 5 bases at J; junction bases unmatched: 8. The CDR3 consists of 15 residues. The V gene's germline CDR1 is SGHVS and CDR2 FQNEAQ. CDR3 DNA sequence: TGTGCCAGCAGCTTATCTACGGGGGGGGCCGACGAGCAGTACTTC. This sequence encodes CASSLSTGGADEQYF.

The V and J genes are TRBV7-9 and TRBJ1-6, with D tentatively TRBD1 (6 bases). There are 14 residues in the CDR3. The germline V gene encodes CDR1 SEHNR and CDR2 FQNEAQ (reference sequence). V was shortened by 4 bases and J by 9 bases, with 13 bases between the two germline ends. The CDR3 loop reads CASSSQGSGSPLHF. CDR3 sequence (DNA): TGTGCCAGCAGCTCACAGGGTTCCGGTTCACCCCTCCACTTT.